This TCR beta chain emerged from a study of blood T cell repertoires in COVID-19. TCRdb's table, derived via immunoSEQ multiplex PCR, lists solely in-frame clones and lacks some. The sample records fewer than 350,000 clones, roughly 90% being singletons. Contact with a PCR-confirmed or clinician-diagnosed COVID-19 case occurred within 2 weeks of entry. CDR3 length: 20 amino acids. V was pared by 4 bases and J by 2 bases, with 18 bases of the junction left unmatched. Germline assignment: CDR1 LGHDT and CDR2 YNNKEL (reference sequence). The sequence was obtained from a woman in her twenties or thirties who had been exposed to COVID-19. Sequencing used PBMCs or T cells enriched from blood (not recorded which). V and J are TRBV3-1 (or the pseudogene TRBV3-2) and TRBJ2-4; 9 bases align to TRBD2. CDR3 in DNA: TGTGCCAGCAGCCCAGAGGTTGGTAGCGGGAGCCTTAGTTCCAAAAACATTCAGTACTTC. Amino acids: CASSPEVGSGSLSSKNIQYF.